These 20 T cell receptor beta chains were all obtained from the same sample, sequenced in a study of blood T cell repertoires in COVID-19. TCRdb's copy holds only in-frame clones and misses some; the assay was immunoSEQ multiplex PCR. The sample gives about 90,000 clones, roughly nine tenths of which show up once; approximately 15% is in the top ten. The specimen sequenced was peripheral blood. These receptors originate from a male donor with acute or convalescent COVID-19.

This rearrangement joins TRBV12-3 or TRBV12-4 to TRBJ1-4, with D possibly being TRBD1 (6 bases). The CDR3 spans 13 residues. V gave up 7 bases and J gave up 13 bases, with 19 bases separating them. CDR3 loop: CASTPRPGHGLFF. The CDR3, as DNA: TGTGCCAGCACCCCCAGGCCGGGACACGGACTGTTTTTT.

The chain couples TRBV5-1 to TRBJ2-7; 7 bases line up with TRBD1. Germline CDR1 reads SGHRS; CDR2 reads YFSETQ. Trimming cost V 6 bases and J 5 bases; bases outside gene matches: 8. The CDR3 covers 13 residues. CDR3 amino acids: CASTPGGLNEQYF. CDR3 DNA sequence: TGCGCCAGCACCCCAGGGGGTCTTAACGAGCAGTACTTC. Looking up the rest from reference TRBV5-1 and TRBJ2-7 gives the full variable domain: KAGVTQTPRYLIKTRGQQVTLSCSPISGHRSVSWYQQTPGQGLQFLFEYFSETQRNKGNFPGRFSGRQFSNSRSEMNVSTLELGDSALYLCASTPGGLNEQYFGPGTRLTVT.

The chain carries TRBV27 and TRBJ1-5; D is possibly TRBD1 (5 bases). This CDR3 spans 14 amino acids. The V end lost 8 bases, the J end lost 5 bases, and 16 bases lay between the germline ends. Germline CDR1 is MNHEY and CDR2 is SMNVEV (reference sequence). The CDR3 loop reads CASAREGLDQPQHF. DNA for the CDR3: TGTGCCAGCGCCAGGGAAGGGCTAGATCAGCCCCAGCATTTT.

CDR3 region: CASSADSTGNTIYF. The CDR3 DNA is TGTGCCAGCAGTGCGGACAGCACTGGAAACACCATATATTTT. V usage is TRBV2 and J usage is TRBJ1-3; weak D call: TRBD1 (6 bases). Trimming took off 4 bases at V and 2 bases at J, with 9 bases between the two ends. This CDR3 region has 14 residues. The germline gives CDR1 SNHLY, CDR2 FYNNEI.

J is TRBJ1-1 and V is TRBV7-8, with D maybe TRBD1 (6 bases). This CDR3 has 16 residues. V lost 5 bases, J lost 4 bases, and 20 bases lay in between. Germline loops: CDR1 SGHVS, CDR2 FQNEAQ. CDR3 amino acids: CASSPSAGGRSTEAFF. The DNA for the CDR3 is TGTGCCAGCAGCCCGTCGGCCGGGGGGCGTTCCACTGAAGCTTTCTTT.

This chain joins TRBV5-4 and TRBJ2-7; TRBD2 matches 9 bases. The length of the CDR3 is 15 residues. V shed 3 bases and J 4 bases; nucleotides not matched to a gene: 8. The V gene's germline CDR1 is SGHNT and CDR2 YYREEE (reference sequence). As DNA, the CDR3 is TGTGCCAGCAGCTCCTCGGGACTAGCTTCTTACGAGCAGTACTTC. Residues: CASSSSGLASYEQYF.

The chain has TRBV7-6 and TRBJ2-3, with D maybe TRBD2 (6 bases). The CDR3 is 14 residues long. CDR1 SGHVS and CDR2 FNYEAQ come from the germline V gene. V lost 4 bases, J lost 0 bases, and 8 bases lay in between. The CDR3 region has the DNA TGTGCCAGCAGCTCGAGCGGGAGCACAGATACGCAGTATTTT. Translated, it gives CASSSSGSTDTQYF.

Only one count was recorded for this clone. The chain combines TRBV6-5 with TRBJ2-3; 10 bases map to TRBD2. The CDR3 runs to 14 residues. The V gene's germline CDR1 is MNHEY and CDR2 SVGAGI. V lost 8 bases and J lost 4; bases outside the gene matches: 6. CDR3 protein: CASRSGGTPDTQYF. CDR3 bases: TGTGCCAGCCGTAGCGGGGGGACCCCAGATACGCAGTATTTT.

The DNA for the CDR3 is TGTGCCAGCAGCGTAGATGGGGGCGAGGAGACCCAGTACTTC. Amino acids: CASSVDGGEETQYF. V is TRBV9 and J is TRBJ2-5, with a weak D call TRBD1 (6 bases). Germline values: CDR1 SGDLS, CDR2 YYNGEE. The CDR3 runs 14 residues. V was cut by 0 bases and J by 5 bases, with 11 bases left in between.

This clone was detected only a few times. V gene TRBV7-2 combines with J gene TRBJ2-1; TRBD2 matches 10 bases. Per the germline V gene, CDR1 is SGHTA and CDR2 is FQGNSA. With V trimmed by 5 bases and J by 8 bases, 6 bases remained unmatched. The CDR3 spans 14 residues. The DNA of the CDR3 is TGTGCCAGCAGCACCAGGACTAGCGGAGATGAGCAGTTCTTC. Translated, it gives CASSTRTSGDEQFF. Full variable domain (outside the CDR3, taken from reference TRBV7-2 and TRBJ2-1): GAGVSQSPSNKVTEKGKDVELRCDPISGHTALYWYRQSLGQGLEFLIYFQGNSAPDKSGLPSDRFSAERTGGSVSTLTIQRTQQEDSAVYLCASSTRTSGDEQFFGPGTRLTVL.

In its sample, this clone was seen a few times. The chain combines TRBV7-6 with TRBJ1-2; D call uncertain. The CDR3 totals 15 residues. V was cut by 2 bases and J by 0 bases, with 10 bases left in between. The germline V gene has CDR1 SGHVS and CDR2 FNYEAQ. The CDR3 spells CASSLTPGSNYGYTF. Written as DNA, the CDR3 is TGTGCCAGCAGCTTAACGCCGGGATCTAACTATGGCTACACCTTC.

The chain combines TRBV27 with TRBJ1-2; D is unclear. The CDR3 extends over 17 amino acids. V was trimmed by 4 bases and J by 8 bases, leaving 26 bases between them. The germline V gene encodes CDR1 MNHEY and CDR2 SMNVEV (reference sequence). Written as DNA, the CDR3 is TGTGCCAGCAGTTCCCTACGCCTACAAACTTACATGGAGGGCTACACCTTC. Protein sequence: CASSSLRLQTYMEGYTF.

This chain connects TRBV7-2 to TRBJ2-7, with 7 bases fitting TRBD2. V shed 5 bases, J shed 4 bases, and the junction held 11 bases outside the gene matches. The CDR3 spans 15 residues. Per the germline V gene, CDR1 is SGHTA and CDR2 is FQGNSA. This CDR3 reads CASSHERGRGYEQYF. The CDR3 DNA reads as TGTGCCAGCAGCCACGAGCGGGGTCGCGGTTACGAGCAGTACTTC.

The V and J genes are TRBV18 and TRBJ2-7; 11 nucleotides agree with TRBD1. Trimming cost V 6 bases and J 5 bases; bases outside gene matches: 6. This CDR3 has 14 amino acids. From germline, CDR1 is KGHSH and CDR2 LQKENI. The CDR3 DNA reads TGTGCCAGCTCTCCCGGGACAGGGGGGCACGAGCAGTACTTC. It is translated as CASSPGTGGHEQYF.

The genes are TRBV27 and TRBJ2-2, with TRBD2 matching 9 bases. The CDR3 has 15 amino acids. V shed 5 bases and J 1 base; nucleotides not matched to a gene: 2. CDR1 and CDR2 from the germline V gene are MNHEY and SMNVEV (reference sequence). The chain's CDR3 is CASSQTSGNTGELFF. In DNA, the CDR3 is TGTGCCAGCAGTCAGACTAGCGGGAACACCGGGGAGCTGTTTTTT.

The V gene is TRBV24-1, the J gene TRBJ2-6; D gene unclear. V dropped 3 bases and J dropped 0 bases, with 11 bases sitting between them. This CDR3 is built from 17 residues. CDR1 KGHDR and CDR2 SFDVKD come from the germline V gene. The CDR3 loop reads CATSDVRPGSGANVLTF. Here the CDR3 DNA reads TGTGCCACCAGTGATGTCAGGCCCGGCTCTGGGGCCAACGTCCTGACTTTC.

This rearrangement joins TRBV12-5 to TRBJ2-3; 9 bases are a match to TRBD1. This CDR3 is built from 15 residues. V was clipped by 6 bases and J by 2 bases; unmatched bases: 6. Looked up from germline, CDR1 is LGHNT and CDR2 is FRNRAP. The CDR3 DNA follows: TGTGCTAGTGGACCGGGACAGGGCCTCACAGATACGCAGTATTTT. Amino acid sequence: CASGPGQGLTDTQYF.

The chain links TRBV7-9 to TRBJ1-4, with D perhaps TRBD1 (5 bases). There are 13 residues in the CDR3. Germline V gives CDR1 SEHNR, CDR2 FQNEAQ (reference sequence). Trimming took off 8 bases at V and 8 bases at J, with 15 bases between the two ends. The CDR3 DNA follows: TGTGCCAGCGGGCCAGAGGAGGGGGAAAAACTGTTTTTT. It yields the protein CASGPEEGEKLFF.

The rearrangement joins TRBV3-1 (or the pseudogene TRBV3-2) to TRBJ1-1, with D possibly matching TRBD1 (5 bases). V shed 1 base and J shed 5 bases, with 14 bases lying between them. This CDR3 comprises 15 residues. CDR1 LGHDT and CDR2 YNNKEL come from the germline V gene (reference sequence). CDR3 loop: CASSQGVQGSTEAFF. Here the CDR3 DNA reads TGTGCCAGCAGCCAAGGGGTGCAGGGAAGTACTGAAGCTTTCTTT.

V and J are TRBV18 and TRBJ2-3, with 11 bases fitting TRBD2. Germline trimming cut 1 base from V and 4 bases from J; bases unmatched to any gene: 7. The CDR3 has 17 amino acids. The germline V gene encodes CDR1 KGHSH and CDR2 LQKENI. DNA for the CDR3: TGTGCCAGCTCACCACTCTCTCTAGCGGGGGGTTCAGATACGCAGTATTTT. Translating it yields CASSPLSLAGGSDTQYF.